This TCR beta chain was profiled in a study of CD8+ T cells in alopecia areata. The overall study: Graft recipients were approximately 7-10-week-old female C3H/HeJ mice, and donor skin originated from approximately 6-13-month-old C3H/HeJ mice with spontaneous alopecia.

Broader study findings: Lesional tissue from the scalp (especially in alopecia totalis/universalis) showed higher clonality than normal scalp. Scalp sequencing also captures normal skin's resident alphabeta T cells.

TCR sequencing used cDNA made by reverse transcription of extracted RNA. Using immunoSEQ multiplex PCR, the repertoire was profiled, and TCRdb retains in-frame clones only, with some absent. This sample carries around 290,000 clones, none of them present only once. Germline V CDR1 and CDR2: NNHDY, SYVADS. The CDR3 is made up of 14 amino acids. Trimming took 1 base from V and 1 from J, leaving 6 bases between them. This clone was seen at least ten times. Its antigen remains unknown. Genes and germline come from the mouse. Read data end 4 residues before the CDR3 end; the end is taken from the germline J gene. Other nucleotide sequences from this sample produce the same CDR3. Cell sorting was performed on pooled cutaneous lymph node cells with CD4, CD8alpha, NKG2D, NKG2ACE and other markers.

Source material: CD4+ T cells sorted from a lymph node. This rearrangement joins TRBV13-3 to TRBJ2-1; D may be TRBD1 (6 bases). The receptor was derived from a C3H/HeJ mouse with alopecia areata. These mice share the MHC haplotype H2-k. CDR3 sequence reads: CASSDTGNYAEQFF. Partial CDR3 DNA: TGTGCCAGCAGTGATACAGGGAACTATGCT.